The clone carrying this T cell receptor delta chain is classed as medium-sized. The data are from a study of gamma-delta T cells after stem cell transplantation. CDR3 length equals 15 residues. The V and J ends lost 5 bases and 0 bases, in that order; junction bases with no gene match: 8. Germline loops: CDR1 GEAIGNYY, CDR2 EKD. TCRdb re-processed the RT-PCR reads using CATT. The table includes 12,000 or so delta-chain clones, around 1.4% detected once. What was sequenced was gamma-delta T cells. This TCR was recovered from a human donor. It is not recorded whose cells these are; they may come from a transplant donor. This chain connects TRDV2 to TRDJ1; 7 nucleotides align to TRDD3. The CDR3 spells CACAELGANTDKLIF. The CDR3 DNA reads TGTGCCTGTGCAGAGCTGGGGGCCAACACCGATAAACTCATCTTT.